This record covers a single TCR beta chain. A TCRbeta library incorporating unique molecular identifiers was prepared. MiXCR was run by TCRdb on the PCR reads, yielding one entry per CDR3 protein. The sample lists around 960,000 distinct CDR3 sequences, under 30% occurring once. The data are from a study of T-cell reconstitution after alpha-beta-depleted transplantation in children. The CDR3 sequence is 14 residues long. Trimming at V came to 6 bases and at J to 7 bases, leaving 7 bases not matched to a gene. Germline V gene data show CDR1 as SQVTM and CDR2 as ANQGSEA. The sequences come from PBMCs, mostly from graft donor cells, collected 360 days after TCRalphabeta/CD19-depleted stem cell transplant. V is TRBV29-1 and J is TRBJ2-1, with TRBD2 matching over 12 bases. This TCR was sampled from a boy in the first two years of life who had a stem cell transplant for SCID, so the T cells may come from the graft donor. The CDR3 region is CSVRTSGVRNEQFF. The CDR3, as DNA: TGCAGCGTGCGGACTAGCGGGGTCCGGAATGAGCAGTTCTTC.